The entry below gives a single TCR beta chain sequence along with its context. Its target is not known. The data derive from a study of T cell repertoires in cytomegalovirus infection. Study information: The public TCR beta signatures pointed to both CMV infection and matching HLA type. Notes on the study in general: HLA-C-restricted, CMV-specific TCR beta clonotypes were dominant ex vivo.

TCRdb redid the calling of the reads with MiXCR, one entry per CDR3 protein. This table holds hundreds of thousands of distinct CDR3 sequences, around a third found once. The CDR3 is made up of 14 amino acids. From germline, CDR1 is SQVTM and CDR2 ANQGSEA. Losses at the gene ends were 6 bases for V and 4 bases for J; bases not matched to a gene: 7. This material consisted of cultured PBMCs, taken from culture after CMV antigen stimulation. The J gene is TRBJ1-4, the V gene TRBV29-1, with 8 bases matching TRBD1. The receptor comes from a human donor in good health (CMV status not recorded). Some clones in this sample may be carry-over from other donors' samples. The CDR3 sequence: CSVVDRGRNEKLFF. CDR3 nucleotide sequence: TGCAGCGTCGTCGACAGGGGCCGTAATGAAAAACTGTTTTTT.